This TCR beta chain was sequenced during a study of metastatic and nonmetastatic thyroid tumors. V was trimmed by 2 bases and J by 10 bases, leaving 6 bases between them. This CDR3 spans 11 amino acids. The germline V gene has CDR1 SGHTA and CDR2 FQGNSA. Until they underwent thyroid surgery, no patient had received any treatment. General study results and limits: Versus benign nodules, malignant thyroid tumors reportedly had significantly higher TCR beta diversity, in blood and tumor.

In the original workflow: CDR3 differences across clinicopathological groups were used to build a distant-metastasis classifier for papillary thyroid cancer. TCRdb re-called the PCR reads through MiXCR. What appears here as the V and J calls and clone size reflects TCRdb's work, not the paper's. The top ten hold about 9.4% of the sample, which has about 20,000 clones, more than 15% seen once. This clone was seen many times. Its antigen is unknown. The sequenced sample consisted of tumor tissue. The rearrangement joins TRBV7-2 to TRBJ2-1; the D is unclear. The source of this sequence is a female donor with papillary thyroid cancer or a benign thyroid nodule (not recorded which). Some clones in this sample may be carry-over from other donors' samples. The CDR3 DNA reads as TGTGCCAGCAGCTTATCCTTCGAGCAGTTCTTC. Amino acids: CASSLSFEQFF.